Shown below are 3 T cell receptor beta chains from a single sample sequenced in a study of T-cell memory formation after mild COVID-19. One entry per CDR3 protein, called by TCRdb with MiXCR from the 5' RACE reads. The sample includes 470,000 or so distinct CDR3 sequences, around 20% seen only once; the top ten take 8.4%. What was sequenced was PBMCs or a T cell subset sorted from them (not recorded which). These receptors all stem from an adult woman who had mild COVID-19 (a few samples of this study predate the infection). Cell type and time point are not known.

CDR3 residues: CASSLLISGDYEQYF. DNA of the CDR3: TGTGCCAGCAGCTTATTGATTAGCGGGGACTACGAGCAGTACTTC. The chain is built from TRBV7-6 and TRBJ2-7, with 8 bases that match TRBD2. The CDR3 is made up of 15 amino acids. The germline CDR1 and CDR2 sequences are SGHVS and FNYEAQ. Losses at the gene ends were 2 bases for V and 3 bases for J; bases not matched to a gene: 6.

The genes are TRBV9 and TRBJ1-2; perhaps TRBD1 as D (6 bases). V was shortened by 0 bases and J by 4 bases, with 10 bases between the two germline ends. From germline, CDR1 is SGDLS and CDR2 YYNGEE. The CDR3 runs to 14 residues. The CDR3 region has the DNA TGTGCCAGCAGCGTAGATGGGGGGCCCTATGGCTACACCTTC. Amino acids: CASSVDGGPYGYTF.

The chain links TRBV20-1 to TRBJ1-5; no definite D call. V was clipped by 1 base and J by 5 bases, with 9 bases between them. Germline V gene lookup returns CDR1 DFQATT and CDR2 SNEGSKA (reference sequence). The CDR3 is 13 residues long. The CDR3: CSARVSWDQPQHF. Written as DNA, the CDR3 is TGCAGTGCTAGAGTTTCGTGGGATCAGCCCCAGCATTTT.